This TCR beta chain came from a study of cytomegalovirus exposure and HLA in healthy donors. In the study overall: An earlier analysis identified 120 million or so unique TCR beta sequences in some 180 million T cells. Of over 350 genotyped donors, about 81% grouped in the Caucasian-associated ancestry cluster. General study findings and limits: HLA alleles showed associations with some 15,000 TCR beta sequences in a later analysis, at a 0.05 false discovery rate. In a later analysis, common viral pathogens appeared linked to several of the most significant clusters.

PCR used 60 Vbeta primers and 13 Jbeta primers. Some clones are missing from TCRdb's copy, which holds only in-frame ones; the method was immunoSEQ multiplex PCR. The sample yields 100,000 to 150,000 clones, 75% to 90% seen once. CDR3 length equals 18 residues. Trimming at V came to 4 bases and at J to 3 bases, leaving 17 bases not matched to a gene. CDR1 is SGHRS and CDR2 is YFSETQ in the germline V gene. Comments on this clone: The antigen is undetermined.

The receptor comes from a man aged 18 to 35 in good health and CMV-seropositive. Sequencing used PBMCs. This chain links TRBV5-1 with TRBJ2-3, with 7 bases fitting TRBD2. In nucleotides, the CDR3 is TGCGCCAGCAGCGCCCCCCGCCTAGCGGACCCGAGGACAGATACGCAGTATTTT. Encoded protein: CASSAPRLADPRTDTQYF.